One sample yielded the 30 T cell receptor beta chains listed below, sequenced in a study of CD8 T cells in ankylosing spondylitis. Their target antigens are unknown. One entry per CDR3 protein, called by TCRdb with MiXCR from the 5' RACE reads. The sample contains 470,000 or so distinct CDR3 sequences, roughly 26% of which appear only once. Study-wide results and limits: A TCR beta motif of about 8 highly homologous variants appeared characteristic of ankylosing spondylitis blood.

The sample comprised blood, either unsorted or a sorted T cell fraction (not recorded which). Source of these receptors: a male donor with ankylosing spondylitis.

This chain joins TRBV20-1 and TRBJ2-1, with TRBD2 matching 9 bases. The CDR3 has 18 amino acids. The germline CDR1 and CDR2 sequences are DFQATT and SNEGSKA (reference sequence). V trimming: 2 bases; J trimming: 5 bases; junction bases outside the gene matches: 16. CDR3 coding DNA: TGCAGTGCTAGACACCACTTCGGCGGGAGGGCCCTAAACAATGAGCAGTTCTTC. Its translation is CSARHHFGGRALNNEQFF.

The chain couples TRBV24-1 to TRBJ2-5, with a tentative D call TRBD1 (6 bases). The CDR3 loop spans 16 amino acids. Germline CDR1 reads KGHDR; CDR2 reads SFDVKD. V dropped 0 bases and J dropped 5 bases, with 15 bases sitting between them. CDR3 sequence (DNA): TGTGCCACCAGTGATTTGACGAAGGGGGAGCAGGAGACCCAGTACTTC. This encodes CATSDLTKGEQETQYF.

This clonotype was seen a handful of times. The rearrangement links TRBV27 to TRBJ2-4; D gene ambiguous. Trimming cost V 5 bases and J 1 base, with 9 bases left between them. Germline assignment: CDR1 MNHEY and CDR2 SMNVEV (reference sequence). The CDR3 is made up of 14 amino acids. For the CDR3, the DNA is TGTGCCAGCAGTCCATTAGGGGCCAAAAACATTCAGTACTTC. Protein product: CASSPLGAKNIQYF.

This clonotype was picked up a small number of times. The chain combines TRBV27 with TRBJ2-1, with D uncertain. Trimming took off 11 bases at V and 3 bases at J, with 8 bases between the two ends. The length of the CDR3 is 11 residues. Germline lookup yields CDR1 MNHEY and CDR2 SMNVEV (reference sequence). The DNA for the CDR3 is TGTGCCTCAAGGGTCTACAATGAGCAGTTCTTC. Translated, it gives CASRVYNEQFF.

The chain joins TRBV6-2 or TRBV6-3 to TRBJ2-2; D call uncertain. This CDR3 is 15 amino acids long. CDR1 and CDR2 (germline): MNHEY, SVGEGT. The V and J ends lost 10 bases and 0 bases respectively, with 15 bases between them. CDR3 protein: CATSPFAPNTGELFF. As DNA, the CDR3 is TGTGCCACATCCCCCTTTGCCCCGAACACCGGGGAGCTGTTTTTT.

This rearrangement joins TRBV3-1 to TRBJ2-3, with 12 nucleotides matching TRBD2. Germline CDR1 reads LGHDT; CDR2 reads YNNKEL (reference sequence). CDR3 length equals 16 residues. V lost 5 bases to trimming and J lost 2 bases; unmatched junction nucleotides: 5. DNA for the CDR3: TGTGCCAGCAGCTTCACTAGCGGGAGGACCACAGATACGCAGTATTTT. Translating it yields CASSFTSGRTTDTQYF.

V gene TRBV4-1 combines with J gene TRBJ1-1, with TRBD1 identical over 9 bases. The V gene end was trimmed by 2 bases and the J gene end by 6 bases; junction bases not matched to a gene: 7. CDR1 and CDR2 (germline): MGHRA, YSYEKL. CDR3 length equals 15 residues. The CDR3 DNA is TGCGCCAGCAGCCAACTCGACAGGGGGGAGGCTGAAGCTTTCTTT. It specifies CASSQLDRGEAEAFF.

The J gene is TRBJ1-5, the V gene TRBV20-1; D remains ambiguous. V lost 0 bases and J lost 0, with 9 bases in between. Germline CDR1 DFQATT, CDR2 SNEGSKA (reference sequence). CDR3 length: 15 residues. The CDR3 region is CSARDSGGSNQPQHF. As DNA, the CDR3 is TGCAGTGCTAGAGATTCGGGCGGTAGCAATCAGCCCCAGCATTTT.

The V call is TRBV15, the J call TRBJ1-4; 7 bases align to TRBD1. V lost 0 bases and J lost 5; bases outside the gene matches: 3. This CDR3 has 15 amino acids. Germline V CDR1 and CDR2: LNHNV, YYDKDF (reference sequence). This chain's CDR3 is CATSRDRQGNEKLFF. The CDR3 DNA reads TGTGCCACCAGCAGAGATCGACAGGGAAATGAAAAACTGTTTTTT.

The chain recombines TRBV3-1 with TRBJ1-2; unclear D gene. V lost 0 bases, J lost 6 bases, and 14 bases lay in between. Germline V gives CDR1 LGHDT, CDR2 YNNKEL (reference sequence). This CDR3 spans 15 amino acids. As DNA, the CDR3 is TGTGCCAGCAGCCAAGATGGAAAGGGATCGCATGGCTACACCTTC. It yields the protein CASSQDGKGSHGYTF.

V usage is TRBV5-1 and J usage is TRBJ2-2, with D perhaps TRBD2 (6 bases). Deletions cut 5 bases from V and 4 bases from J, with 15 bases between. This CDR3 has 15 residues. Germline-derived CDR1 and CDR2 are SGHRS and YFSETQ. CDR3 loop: CASRLDGSGTGELFF. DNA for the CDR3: TGCGCCAGCAGACTAGACGGGAGTGGCACCGGGGAGCTGTTTTTT.

Here the CDR3 DNA reads TGTGCCAGCAGCGTTAGACAGGGACACGAGCAGTACTTC. It codes for CASSVRQGHEQYF. The chain couples TRBV9 to TRBJ2-7; 7 nucleotides align to TRBD1. From germline, CDR1 is SGDLS and CDR2 YYNGEE. The CDR3 runs 13 residues. The V and J ends lost 2 bases and 5 bases, in that order; junction bases with no gene match: 4.

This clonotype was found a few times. CDR3 loop: CASSLRQGGMAFF. The CDR3 bases are TGTGCCAGCAGCCTTCGACAGGGTGGGATGGCTTTCTTT. The chain links TRBV7-2 to TRBJ1-1, with TRBD1 matching over 7 bases. With 5 bases clipped from V and 11 bases from J, the junction kept 11 bases outside the gene matches. This CDR3 is 13 amino acids long. In germline, CDR1 is SGHTA, CDR2 FQGNSA.

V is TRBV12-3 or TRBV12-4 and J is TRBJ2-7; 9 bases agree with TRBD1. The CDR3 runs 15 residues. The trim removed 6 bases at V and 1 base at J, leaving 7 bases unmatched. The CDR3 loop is CASRRSGQGSYEQYF. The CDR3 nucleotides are TGTGCCAGCAGAAGATCGGGACAGGGATCCTACGAGCAGTACTTC.

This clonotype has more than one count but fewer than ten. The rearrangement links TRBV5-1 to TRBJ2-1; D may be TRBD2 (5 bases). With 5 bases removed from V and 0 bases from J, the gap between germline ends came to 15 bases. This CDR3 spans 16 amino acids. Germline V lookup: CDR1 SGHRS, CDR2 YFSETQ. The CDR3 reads CASRVLATSSYNEQFF. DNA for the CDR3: TGCGCCAGCAGGGTCCTAGCTACAAGCTCCTACAATGAGCAGTTCTTC.

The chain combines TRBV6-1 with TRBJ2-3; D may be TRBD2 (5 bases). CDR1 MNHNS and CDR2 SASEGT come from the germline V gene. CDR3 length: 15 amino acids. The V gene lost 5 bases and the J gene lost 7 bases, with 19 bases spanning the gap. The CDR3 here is CASSTWTGPTNTQYF. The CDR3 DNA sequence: TGTGCCAGCAGTACGTGGACTGGTCCTACCAATACGCAGTATTTT.

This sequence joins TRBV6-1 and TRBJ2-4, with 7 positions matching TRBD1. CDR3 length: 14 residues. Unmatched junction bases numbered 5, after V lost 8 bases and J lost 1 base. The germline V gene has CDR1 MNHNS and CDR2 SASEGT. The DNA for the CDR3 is TGTGCCAGCGGTCTGACAGGGGCCAAAAACATTCAGTACTTC. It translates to CASGLTGAKNIQYF.

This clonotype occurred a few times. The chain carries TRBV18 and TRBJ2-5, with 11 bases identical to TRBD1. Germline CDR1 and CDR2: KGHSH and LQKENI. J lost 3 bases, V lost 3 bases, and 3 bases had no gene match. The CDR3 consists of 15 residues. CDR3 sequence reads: CASSPGQGAEETQYF. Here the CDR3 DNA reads TGTGCCAGCTCACCCGGACAGGGGGCTGAAGAGACCCAGTACTTC.

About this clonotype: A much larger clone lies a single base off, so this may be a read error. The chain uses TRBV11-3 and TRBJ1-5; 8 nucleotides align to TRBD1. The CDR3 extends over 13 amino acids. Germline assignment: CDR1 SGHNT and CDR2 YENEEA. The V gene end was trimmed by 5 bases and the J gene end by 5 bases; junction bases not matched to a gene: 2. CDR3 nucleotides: TGTGCCAGCAGCACGGACAGGGATCAGCCCCAGCATTTT. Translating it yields CASSTDRDQPQHF.

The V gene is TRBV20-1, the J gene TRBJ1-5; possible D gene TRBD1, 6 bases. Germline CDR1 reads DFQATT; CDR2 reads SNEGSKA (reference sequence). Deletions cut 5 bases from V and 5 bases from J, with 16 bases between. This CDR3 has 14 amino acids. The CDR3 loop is CSAQTGCVDQPQHF. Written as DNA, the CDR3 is TGCAGTGCTCAAACAGGGTGCGTTGATCAGCCCCAGCATTTT.

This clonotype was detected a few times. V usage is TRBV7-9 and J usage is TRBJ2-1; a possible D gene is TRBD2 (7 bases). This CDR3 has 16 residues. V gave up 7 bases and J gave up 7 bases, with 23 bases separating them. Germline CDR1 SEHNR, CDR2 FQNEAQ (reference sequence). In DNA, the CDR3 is TGTGCCAGCACCCGGGGGCTAGCGGAGTCTCTGAATGAGCAGTTCTTC. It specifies CASTRGLAESLNEQFF. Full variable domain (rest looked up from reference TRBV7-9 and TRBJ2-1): DTGVSQNPRHKITKRGQNVTFRCDPISEHNRLYWYRQTLGQGPEFLTYFQNEAQLEKSRLLSDRFSAERPKGSFSTLEIQRTEQGDSAMYLCASTRGLAESLNEQFFGPGTRLTVL.

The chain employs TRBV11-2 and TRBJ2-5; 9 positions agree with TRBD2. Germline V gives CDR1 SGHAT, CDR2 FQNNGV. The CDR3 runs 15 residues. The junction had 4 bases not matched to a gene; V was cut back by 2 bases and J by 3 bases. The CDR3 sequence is CASSLFRTSEETQYF. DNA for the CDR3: TGTGCCAGCAGCTTATTTCGGACTAGCGAAGAGACCCAGTACTTC. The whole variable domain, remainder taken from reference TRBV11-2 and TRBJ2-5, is EAGVAQSPRYKIIEKRQSVAFWCNPISGHATLYWYQQILGQGPKLLIQFQNNGVVDDSQLPKDRFSAERLKGVDSTLKIQPAKLEDSAVYLCASSLFRTSEETQYFGPGTRLLVL.

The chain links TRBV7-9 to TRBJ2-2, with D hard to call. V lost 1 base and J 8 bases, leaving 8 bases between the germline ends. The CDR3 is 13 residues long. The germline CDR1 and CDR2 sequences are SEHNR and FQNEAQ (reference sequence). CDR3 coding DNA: TGTGCCAGCAGCTTAGTAGCCATTGGGGAGCTGTTTTTT. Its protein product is CASSLVAIGELFF.

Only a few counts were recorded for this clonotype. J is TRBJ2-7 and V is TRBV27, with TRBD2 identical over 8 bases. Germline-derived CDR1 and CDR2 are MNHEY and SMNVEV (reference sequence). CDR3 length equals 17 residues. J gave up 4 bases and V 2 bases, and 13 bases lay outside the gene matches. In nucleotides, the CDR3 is TGTGCCAGCAGTTTAGCCCACCATAGCGGGACCCTTTACGAGCAGTACTTC. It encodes CASSLAHHSGTLYEQYF.

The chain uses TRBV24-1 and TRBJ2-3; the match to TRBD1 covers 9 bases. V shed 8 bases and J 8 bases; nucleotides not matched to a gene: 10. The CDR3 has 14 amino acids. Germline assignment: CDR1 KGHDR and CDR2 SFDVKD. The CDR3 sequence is CATMEGQGLGTQYF. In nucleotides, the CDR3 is TGTGCCACCATGGAGGGACAGGGTTTAGGTACGCAGTATTTT.

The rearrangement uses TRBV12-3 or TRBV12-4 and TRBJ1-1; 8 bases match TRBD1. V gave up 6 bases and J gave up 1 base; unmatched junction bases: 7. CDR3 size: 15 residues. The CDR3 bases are TGTGCCAGCAGCCAAATCGGGACAGGGAACACTGAAGCTTTCTTT. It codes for CASSQIGTGNTEAFF.

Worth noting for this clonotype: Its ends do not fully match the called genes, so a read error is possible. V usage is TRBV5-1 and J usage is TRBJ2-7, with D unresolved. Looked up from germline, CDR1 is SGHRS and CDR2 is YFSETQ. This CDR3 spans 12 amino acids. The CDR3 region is CASSLEGYGQYF. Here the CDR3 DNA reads TGCGCCAGCAGCTTGGAAGGGTACGGGCAGTACTTC.

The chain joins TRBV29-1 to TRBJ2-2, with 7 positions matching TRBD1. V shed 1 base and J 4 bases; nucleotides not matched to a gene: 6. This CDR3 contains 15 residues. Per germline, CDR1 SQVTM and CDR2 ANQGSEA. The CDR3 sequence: CSVEAGTVATGELFF. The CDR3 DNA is TGCAGCGTTGAAGCCGGGACAGTAGCCACCGGGGAGCTGTTTTTT.

In DNA, the CDR3 is TGTGCCAGCAGCGCCCGGACAGCAACTAATGAAAAACTGTTTTTT. It encodes CASSARTATNEKLFF. The chain uses TRBV7-2 and TRBJ1-4, with D possibly matching TRBD1 (6 bases). The germline V gene encodes CDR1 SGHTA and CDR2 FQGNSA. This CDR3 has 15 amino acids. V gave up 5 bases and J gave up 0 bases, with 10 bases separating them. Based on the CDR3 plus reference TRBV7-2 and TRBJ1-4, the full variable domain is GAGVSQSPSNKVTEKGKDVELRCDPISGHTALYWYRQSLGQGLEFLIYFQGNSAPDKSGLPSDRFSAERTGGSVSTLTIQRTQQEDSAVYLCASSARTATNEKLFFGSGTQLSVL.

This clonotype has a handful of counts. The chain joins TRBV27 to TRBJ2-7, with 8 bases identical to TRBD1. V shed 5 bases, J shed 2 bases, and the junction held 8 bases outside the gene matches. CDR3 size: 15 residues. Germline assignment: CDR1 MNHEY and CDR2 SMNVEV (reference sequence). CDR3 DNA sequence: TGTGCCAGCAGTCCCTATGGGACAGGAGCCTACGAGCAGTACGTC. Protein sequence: CASSPYGTGAYEQYV.